Listed below are T cell receptor beta chains from one sample, sequenced in a study of identical twins. Using its own MiXCR run on the 5' RACE reads, TCRdb lists one record per CDR3 protein. Of some 1,700,000 distinct CDR3 sequences listed, about 32% were seen once; the top ten hold more than 0.25%. Sequencing used cord blood. The receptors here all came from a newborn girl in good health. The CDR3 runs from the conserved cysteine through the conserved F or W. A D gene is named only where the DNA matches it firmly. The size field is filled for only some rows; it gives once, few, many or a size class.

d_call	j_call	clone_size	v_call	cdr3_nt	cdr3_aa
-	TRBJ2-5	-	TRBV5-1	TGCGCCAGCAGCTTGGTCGCGACCAATGAGCAGTACTTC	CASSLVATNEQYF
-	TRBJ2-7	-	TRBV12-3/TRBV12-4	TGTGCCAGCAGTCCCCACACCCACTCCTACAATGAGCAGTACTTC	CASSPHTHSYNEQYF
-	TRBJ2-5	-	TRBV13	TGTGCCACCACCACATCTCGGGGAGATTACAATGAGCAGTACTTC	CATTTSRGDYNEQYF
-	TRBJ1-1	-	TRBV27	TGTGCCAGCAGTCCGGGACCGACGAACACTGAAGCTTTCTTT	CASSPGPTNTEAFF
-	TRBJ2-1	once	TRBV5-1	TGCGCCAGCAGCCTCTCCCCTCTAGGGGGCAATGAGCAGTTCTTC	CASSLSPLGGNEQFF
-	TRBJ1-2	-	TRBV20-1	TGCAGTGCTAGAGATCAGGAACAGGTCGATGGCTACACCTTC	CSARDQEQVDGYTF
TRBD1	TRBJ1-5	few	TRBV29-1	TGCAGCGTTGAAGATCAGCACAGGGGGTGGCAGCCCCAGCATTTT	CSVEDQHRGWQPQHF
TRBD1	TRBJ2-5	-	TRBV20-1	TGCAGTGCTAGTAATTTAGCAGGGGGCGGGAATGAGCAGTACTTC	CSASNLAGGGNEQYF
-	TRBJ1-1	few	TRBV4-2	TGTGCCAGCAGCCAAGCCCCCTTGAACACTGAAGCTTTCTTT	CASSQAPLNTEAFF
-	TRBJ2-7	-	TRBV2	TGTGCCAGCAGTGTCTCCACCCAGTACTTC	CASSVSTQYF
-	TRBJ2-3	-	TRBV12-3/TRBV12-4	TGTGCCACGGGATTGGGGGGCCGCACAGATACGCAGTATTTT	CATGLGGRTDTQYF
TRBD1	TRBJ2-7	-	TRBV20-1	TGCAGTGCTAGAGATCGGGGGACAGGCCACTCCTACGAGCAGTACTTC	CSARDRGTGHSYEQYF
-	TRBJ2-6	-	TRBV7-2	TGTGCCAGCAGCTTTATGGGTTTCGGGGCCAACGTCCTGACTTTC	CASSFMGFGANVLTF
-	TRBJ2-7	-	TRBV6-5	TGTGTCAGCAGTGCCCGGAAGAGGAGGCACGAGCAGTACTTC	CVSSARKRRHEQYF
-	TRBJ2-7	few	TRBV20-1	TGCAGTGCTACCTCACCGGGCAATGAGCAGTACTTC	CSATSPGNEQYF
TRBD1	TRBJ1-5	few	TRBV5-6	TGTGCCAGCAGCCACAGGGGTGGGAGCAATCAGCCCCAGCATTTT	CASSHRGGSNQPQHF
-	TRBJ2-2	-	TRBV4-1	TGCGCCAGCAGCCAAGATACCGCCGGGGAGCTGTTTTTT	CASSQDTAGELFF
TRBD1	TRBJ1-2	few	TRBV28	TGTGCCAGCAGTCTCCCGGGACAGGGGGCGGATGGCTACACCTTC	CASSLPGQGADGYTF
-	TRBJ1-6	once	TRBV27	TGTGCCAGCAGTCCCTCTTCCGATCTGAATTCACCCCTCCACTTT	CASSPSSDLNSPLHF
-	TRBJ2-3	-	TRBV28	TGTGCCAGCAGTTTCGGACGCTCAGGGGATACGCAGTATTTT	CASSFGRSGDTQYF
-	TRBJ2-3	-	TRBV5-1	TGCGCCAGCAGCTTGGTAGTCTCCTCAGGTACGCAGTATTTT	CASSLVVSSGTQYF
-	TRBJ1-2	few	TRBV12-3/TRBV12-4	TGTGCCAGCAGGGGCAGATATGGCTACACCTTC	CASRGRYGYTF
TRBD2	TRBJ2-1	-	TRBV5-5	TGTGCCAGCACCGTTCTAGCGGGGGGCTACAATGAGCAGTTCTTC	CASTVLAGGYNEQFF
-	TRBJ2-3	few	TRBV7-2	TGTGCCAGCAGCTTACAGGGGCGGGGCCAAGATACGCAGTATTTT	CASSLQGRGQDTQYF
TRBD2	TRBJ2-1	few	TRBV9	TGTGCCAGCAGCGTAGGGGGGACTACCCTAGCGGCTGAGCAGTTCTTC	CASSVGGTTLAAEQFF
-	TRBJ2-1	many	TRBV29-1	TGCAGCGGACAGGAAGGCTACAATGAGCAGTTCTTC	CSGQEGYNEQFF
-	TRBJ2-7	few	TRBV29-1	TGCAGCGTTGAAGCTACCTACGAGCAGTACTTC	CSVEATYEQYF
-	TRBJ2-3	few	TRBV4-2	TGTGCCAGCAGCCAAGATCTGGCGGGACCCGTCACAGATACGCAGTATTTT	CASSQDLAGPVTDTQYF
-	TRBJ1-2	-	TRBV10-3	TGTGCCATCAGTGAGTCATGGCAGGCCTATGGCTACACCTTC	CAISESWQAYGYTF
-	TRBJ2-2	few	TRBV4-2	TGTGCCAGCAGCCAACCCGGGCGGTGGGAAACCGGGGAGCTGTTTTTT	CASSQPGRWETGELFF
-	TRBJ2-1	-	TRBV5-8	TGTGCCAGCAGCTTACTCGGGACGAGGAATGAGCAGTTCTTC	CASSLLGTRNEQFF
-	TRBJ2-5	few	TRBV5-1	TGCGCCAGCAGAGAGGGAAGGAAAGAGACCCAGTACTTC	CASREGRKETQYF
TRBD1	TRBJ2-7	-	TRBV6-1	TGTGCCAGCAGTGAACCTGAGTCGGGACAGCACGAGCAGTACTTC	CASSEPESGQHEQYF
TRBD2	TRBJ2-3	few	TRBV10-3	TGTGCCATCGCGGGGGGGAGCACAGATACGCAGTATTTT	CAIAGGSTDTQYF
TRBD2	TRBJ2-1	-	TRBV9	TGTGCCAGCAGCGTAAGGACTAGCGGGGGGGTGCATGAGCAGTTCTTC	CASSVRTSGGVHEQFF
TRBD2	TRBJ2-3	many	TRBV29-1	TGCAGCGTTGAGGGGACTAGCAGGGAGTGGGATACGCAGTATTTT	CSVEGTSREWDTQYF
-	TRBJ2-7	-	TRBV12-3/TRBV12-4	TGTGCCAGCAACGGGATTATAGGTGCTGAGCAGTACTTC	CASNGIIGAEQYF
-	TRBJ1-3	-	TRBV4-2	TGTGCCAGCAGCCAAGAAGAGAGGCTGCACTCTGGAAACACCATATATTTT	CASSQEERLHSGNTIYF
TRBD1	TRBJ1-4	few	TRBV7-6	TGTGCCAGCAGCCCAACGGGGACAGGGGGCTCTGAAAAACTGTTTTTT	CASSPTGTGGSEKLFF
-	TRBJ1-1	-	TRBV11-2	TGTGCCAGCAGCTTAGAACGGTGGAACACTGAAGCTTTCTTT	CASSLERWNTEAFF
TRBD2	TRBJ2-1	-	TRBV3-1	TGTGCCAGCAGCCAATGGTTAGCGGGCCACAATGAGCAGTTCTTC	CASSQWLAGHNEQFF
TRBD2	TRBJ2-7	-	TRBV4-2	TGTGCCAGCAGCCAAGATGAGACTAGCATCTACGAGCAGTACTTC	CASSQDETSIYEQYF